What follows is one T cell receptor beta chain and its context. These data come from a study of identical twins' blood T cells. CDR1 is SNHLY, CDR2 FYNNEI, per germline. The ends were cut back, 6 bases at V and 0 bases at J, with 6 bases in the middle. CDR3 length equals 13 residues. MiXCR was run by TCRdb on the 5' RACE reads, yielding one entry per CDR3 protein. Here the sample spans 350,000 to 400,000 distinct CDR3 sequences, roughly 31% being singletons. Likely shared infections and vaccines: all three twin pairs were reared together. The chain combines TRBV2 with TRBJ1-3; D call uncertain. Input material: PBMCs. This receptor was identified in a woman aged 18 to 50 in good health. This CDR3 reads CASRLDSGNTIYF. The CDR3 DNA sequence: TGTGCCAGCAGGCTTGACTCTGGAAACACCATATATTTT.